These T cell receptor beta chains were read from a single sample in a study of blood T cells in healthy people across ages. TCRdb used MiXCR to reprocess the 5' RACE reads, holding one entry per CDR3 protein. The sample yields approximately 810,000 distinct CDR3 sequences, more than 25% seen once. Sequenced input: blood. These receptors all stem from a woman of 80 years or more in good health. Each CDR3 is given with its conserved first and last residue. D genes are given only for firm matches. Size is omitted from some rows. Given values are once, few, many or a class for expanded clones.

d_call,j_call,clone_size,v_call,cdr3_nt,cdr3_aa
TRBD2,TRBJ2-1,-,TRBV7-2,TGTGCCAGCAGCCCCGTGGGACTAGCGATAGGAAGGAATGAGCGGTTCTTC,CASSPVGLAIGRNERFF
-,TRBJ1-2,many,TRBV11-2,TGTGCCAGCAGCTTAGAAAGACAATCGGATGGCTACACCTTC,CASSLERQSDGYTF
-,TRBJ2-2,-,TRBV12-3/TRBV12-4,TGTGCCAGCAGTGGACTCGGGCATAACACCGGGGAGCTGTTTTTT,CASSGLGHNTGELFF
TRBD1,TRBJ2-7,-,TRBV27,TGTGCCAGCAGTTGGAAGGGACAGGGCTACGAGCAGTACTTC,CASSWKGQGYEQYF
-,TRBJ2-7,-,TRBV20-1,TGCAGTGCTAGAGTGGGTGCGAGACAGGGAGGATCCTACGAGCAGTACTTC,CSARVGARQGGSYEQYF
TRBD1,TRBJ2-7,many,TRBV5-1,TGCGCCAGGGGACAGGCCTACGAGCAGTACTTC,CARGQAYEQYF
TRBD1,TRBJ1-2,few,TRBV19,TGTGCCAGTAGTAGCTGGGACAGGGGAGTCTCCCGTGGCTACACCTTC,CASSSWDRGVSRGYTF
TRBD2,TRBJ2-3,many,TRBV3-1,TGTGCCAGCAGCCAAGACGGGACTAGCGTAGATACGCAGTATTTT,CASSQDGTSVDTQYF
TRBD1,TRBJ2-1,many,TRBV7-2,TGTGCCAGCAGCCCGAGGGGGCGAAGCTCCTACAATGAGCAGTTCTTC,CASSPRGRSSYNEQFF
TRBD1,TRBJ2-5,many,TRBV18,TGTGCCAGCTCACCCCTCAGGGACAGGGGGATCCAAGAGACCCAGTACTTC,CASSPLRDRGIQETQYF
-,TRBJ2-3,many,TRBV4-1,TGCGCCAGCAGCCAAGACGGCCCTCTCAGATTGGCAGATACGCAGTATTTT,CASSQDGPLRLADTQYF
-,TRBJ2-2,-,TRBV5-4,TGTGCCAGCAGCTCTCCCCGGGGCATGAGCGGGGAGCTGTTTTTT,CASSSPRGMSGELFF
TRBD2,TRBJ2-5,many,TRBV7-2,TGTGCCAGCAGCTTAGATAAGCTAGCGGGAGAGACCCAGTACTTC,CASSLDKLAGETQYF
-,TRBJ2-5,-,TRBV7-8,TGTGCCAGCAGCTGGGGCGGCGGGGAGGAGACCCAGTACTTC,CASSWGGGEETQYF
-,TRBJ1-2,once,TRBV20-1,TGCAGTGCCCCCCCGGCCGCCGGCTATGGCTACACCTTC,CSAPPAAGYGYTF
-,TRBJ1-2,-,TRBV11-3,TGTGCCAGCAGCCCGGAGGGCGTCTGGGGCTACACCTTC,CASSPEGVWGYTF
-,TRBJ2-5,-,TRBV7-2,TGTGCCGGCAGTGCAGACAGCCAAGAGACCCAGTACTTC,CAGSADSQETQYF
-,TRBJ2-3,many,TRBV20-1,TGCAGTGCTAGCGGGGATACGCAGTATTTT,CSASGDTQYF
-,TRBJ1-1,few,TRBV20-1,TGCAGTGCCGATGGGGACAATATGAACACTGAAGCTTTCTTT,CSADGDNMNTEAFF
TRBD1,TRBJ2-1,few,TRBV10-3,TGTGCCACCTCTGGGGCAGGGGGTAACAATGAGCAGTTCTTC,CATSGAGGNNEQFF
TRBD2,TRBJ2-1,many,TRBV20-1,TGCAGTGCTTATCTAGCGGGGGGGATAGGTGAGCAGTTCTTC,CSAYLAGGIGEQFF
TRBD1,TRBJ2-7,-,TRBV14,TGTGCCAGCAGCCAACCCGGGACAGGGATATACGAGCAGTACTTC,CASSQPGTGIYEQYF
-,TRBJ1-5,many,TRBV10-3,TGTGCCATCAGTGGACAGAATCAGCCCCAGCATTTT,CAISGQNQPQHF
TRBD2,TRBJ2-1,many,TRBV20-1,TGCAGTGCTCCGGTAGCGGGGGGCCGTCTTAATGAGCAGTTCTTC,CSAPVAGGRLNEQFF
TRBD1,TRBJ2-1,few,TRBV6-1,TGTGCCAGCAGTGTGGGGGTGGGACAGGGAGTCAATGAGCAGTTCTTC,CASSVGVGQGVNEQFF
-,TRBJ2-5,many,TRBV20-1,TGCAGTGCTAGTGTGCGGATGCAAGAGACCCAGTACTTC,CSASVRMQETQYF
TRBD2,TRBJ2-5,many,TRBV7-2,TGTGCCAGCAGCTTACTGCTAGCGGGGGGGCCTGTGGAGACCCAGTACTTC,CASSLLLAGGPVETQYF
-,TRBJ2-2,-,TRBV5-4,TGTGCCAGCAGCTTGGATCAGCCCGGGGAGCTGTTTTTT,CASSLDQPGELFF
-,TRBJ1-2,many,TRBV6-1,TGTGCCAGCAGTGAAGGGGTCGGGCAGGCGCCTCAAACGCGCTATGGCTACACCTTC,CASSEGVGQAPQTRYGYTF
-,TRBJ1-2,many,TRBV5-1,TGCGCCAGCAGTCTTTCCTTTGATGGGTACACCTTC,CASSLSFDGYTF
-,TRBJ1-2,many,TRBV14,TGTGCCAGCAGCCAAAGCCCCCACAGGCTCTATGGCTACACCTTC,CASSQSPHRLYGYTF
-,TRBJ1-5,many,TRBV7-2,TGTGCCAGCAGCCTGTCGGAGGTTCAGCCCCAGCATTTT,CASSLSEVQPQHF
TRBD1,TRBJ2-4,many,TRBV7-2,TGTGCCAGCAGCCCGAACCGGGACAGGGGAAACATTCAGTACTTC,CASSPNRDRGNIQYF
-,TRBJ2-3,few,TRBV7-8,TGTGCCAGCAGCTTATTCTTGGGTCGGGGGAACACAGATACGCAGTATTTT,CASSLFLGRGNTDTQYF
TRBD2,TRBJ2-3,many,TRBV7-9,TGTGCCAGCGGAAGCGGGGGGGCGACTAGCACAGATACGCAGTATTTT,CASGSGGATSTDTQYF
TRBD2,TRBJ2-3,-,TRBV7-8,TGTGCCAGCAGTCCTGGACTAGCGGGATTCTCAGATACGCAGTATTTT,CASSPGLAGFSDTQYF
TRBD1,TRBJ1-1,-,TRBV9,TGTGCCAGCAGCGGATACAGGGGGCCCCAGGGGGGGAACACTGAAGCTTTCTTT,CASSGYRGPQGGNTEAFF
-,TRBJ2-1,many,TRBV6-5,TGTGCCAGCAGTTCTCCCTTCTCGGGCAATGAGCAGTTCTTC,CASSSPFSGNEQFF
-,TRBJ2-2,-,TRBV7-2,TGTGCCAGCAGCCGCGCTAAGGGTGCCGGGGAGCTGTTTTTT,CASSRAKGAGELFF
-,TRBJ2-1,many,TRBV7-2,TGTGCCAGCAGCCCCAGAGGCGGGGGCGACCTGAGCTCCTACAATGAGCAGTTCTTC,CASSPRGGGDLSSYNEQFF
-,TRBJ1-2,many,TRBV7-2,TGTGCCAGCAGCTTAGGACCAGACTATGGCTACACCTTC,CASSLGPDYGYTF
TRBD2,TRBJ2-7,-,TRBV7-2,TGTGCCAGCAGCTCCCTCATGTGGGGAGGGGTCTACGAGCAGTACTTC,CASSSLMWGGVYEQYF
TRBD2,TRBJ2-5,many,TRBV25-1,TGTGCCAGCAGTGACCATAGCGGGGGTATTTCAGAGACCCAGTACTTC,CASSDHSGGISETQYF
-,TRBJ1-2,many,TRBV15,TGTGCCACCAGCAGACCTCTACTGCAGGGGAAGAGCTATGGCTACACCTTC,CATSRPLLQGKSYGYTF
-,TRBJ1-2,many,TRBV12-3/TRBV12-4,TGTGCCAGCAGTCAGCACCTAGGGGTTAGCTATGGCTACACCTTC,CASSQHLGVSYGYTF
-,TRBJ1-5,many,TRBV30,TGTGCCTGGAGTCTGTCAGGGGTCCAAGGACCCCAGCATTTT,CAWSLSGVQGPQHF
-,TRBJ2-5,many,TRBV7-9,TGTGCCAGCAGCTTAGCAGCGGAGACCCAGTACTTC,CASSLAAETQYF
-,TRBJ2-2,few,TRBV2,TGTGCCAGCAGTTACGAGGGGATCGGGGAGCTGTTTTTT,CASSYEGIGELFF
-,TRBJ1-3,few,TRBV6-1,TGTGCCAGCAGTGAATTTGACGGCGCGTTGTCTGGAAACACCATATATTTT,CASSEFDGALSGNTIYF
TRBD2,TRBJ2-1,many,TRBV12-3/TRBV12-4,TGTGCCAGCAGTCCCGGACTAGCGGGGGCTAATGAGCAGTTCTTC,CASSPGLAGANEQFF